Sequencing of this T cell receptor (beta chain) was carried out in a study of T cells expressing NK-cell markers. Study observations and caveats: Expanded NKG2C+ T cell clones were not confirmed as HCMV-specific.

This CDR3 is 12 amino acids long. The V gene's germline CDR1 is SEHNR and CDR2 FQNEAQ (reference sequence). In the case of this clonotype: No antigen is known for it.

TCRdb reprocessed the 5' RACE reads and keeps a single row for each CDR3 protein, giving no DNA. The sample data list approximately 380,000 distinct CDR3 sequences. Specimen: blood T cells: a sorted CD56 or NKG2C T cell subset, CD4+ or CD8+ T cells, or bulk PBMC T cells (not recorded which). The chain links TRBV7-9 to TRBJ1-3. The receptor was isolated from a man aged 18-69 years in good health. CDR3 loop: CASSAQGNTIYF.